This T cell receptor (beta chain) was sequenced in a study of cytomegalovirus exposure and HLA in healthy donors (dated by TCRdb to the late 2010s). Some background on the complete study: According to an earlier analysis of several hundred of the donors, some 170 million T cells yielded over 90 million unique TCR beta sequences and 276 Gb of sequence data. The T cell repertoires of 666 subjects were profiled by immunosequencing and related to cytomegalovirus serostatus. HLA typing covered class I and class II loci at four-digit resolution. Besides the first cohort of 666 subjects, a separate validation cohort made up of 120 different subjects was used. On average, around 200,000 unique TCR beta nucleotide sequences were sequenced per donor among a few hundred genotyped donors of the cohort, with 15% to 20% of those sequences being non-productive. The number of donors typed differed by locus, with roughly 620-640 for A, B, C, DRB1 and DQB1, around 560 for DQA1, about 610 for DPA1, and around 450 for DPB1. Of the approximately 400 genotyped donors, 65% to 90% were placed in the genetic ancestry cluster associated with self-reported Caucasian donors. All discovery cohort repertoires had been generated using a single sequencing platform. High-throughput TCR immunosequencing, statistical association of individual TCRs with disease status, and machine learning were combined to predict cytomegalovirus infection status. A later analysis re-analyzed previously published TCR beta repertoires from hundreds of donors and added high-resolution HLA genotyping to study TCR occurrence patterns. About five DR-DQ haplotypes were treated as single units for association and clustering because of strong linkage in the cohort. An early release that covered roughly 600 HLA-typed donors contained approximately 300 gigabases of sequencing data and approximately 85 million unique TCR sequences. In a later genetic analysis, genome-wide SNP genotypes for 398 of the 666 donors were used, and that subset was treated as a discovery cohort. The study aimed to test whether signatures of past pathogen exposure could be identified by cataloging public T cell receptors. Donor age, sex, ethnicity and CMV serostatus were compiled alongside the repertoire data. In the later analysis, no new phenotypic data were used to find candidate immune exposures; instead, reliance was placed on TCR beta sequences and their occurrence across donors. An earlier analysis of 587 of the donors used high-throughput TCR beta sequencing to judge whether each TCR beta V gene segment behaved as functional or pseudogenic. Beyond this particular receptor, the publication reports: A later analysis found that TCR association rates varied across HLA loci, with DRB1 alleles showing the most associated TCRs and HLA-C alleles the fewest. When HLA alleles, especially DR and DQ, strongly co-occurred, attributing TCR associations to individual alleles was difficult. A total of 164 TCR beta chains were listed by the study as associated with cytomegalovirus. Most TCR sequences were observed very rarely across donors, whereas some public TCRs were present in many individuals. In an earlier analysis of some 640 of the donors, most TCR beta V segments were observed in productive rearrangements about 87% or about 30% of the time, broadly matching IMGT annotations. A further reported finding was that TCR beta sequences accurately predicted the HLA-A and HLA-B alleles for most subjects in the first cohort. An association between a missense DCLRE1C variant and V-gene and J-gene trimming of TCR beta chains was found in a later genetic analysis and replicated in an independent cohort. Roughly uniform sequencing depth across donors was assumed in presence/absence analyses, although this assumption may not hold. In this cohort, only TCR beta chains were sequenced, and detectable features were limited by the absence of alpha or paired-chain data. The classifier was reported to diagnose cytomegalovirus status with high specificity and sensitivity in both the original cohort and the validation cohort. Compared with equally common non-associated chains, HLA-associated TCR beta chains in a later analysis were more clonally expanded and had lower generation probabilities. In a later analysis, several top co-occurrence clusters were reported to appear linked to parvovirus B19, influenza, CMV and Epstein-Barr virus. According to a later analysis, most CMV-associated TCR beta chains appeared to be HLA-restricted, and the HLA associations seemed to be driven largely by CMV exposure. Because HLA typing was unavailable for some donors at each locus, only the typed subset was used in association tests. The earlier analysis of 587 of the donors excluded approximately 17 rarely observed V segments, including chromosome 9 orphons, because counts were too low. Linkage disequilibrium might explain the correlated functional status among segregating V segments, but an unknown experimental factor could not be ruled out. In vitro tests confirmed that a few of the cytomegalovirus-associated TCR beta chains recognize cytomegalovirus antigens. CMV serostatus was the only immune exposure information available for the cohort. A later genetic analysis reported fewer N-insertions in productive TCRs among donors in an Asian-associated ancestry cluster than the approximately 670-donor mean. At a false discovery rate of 0.05, a later analysis linked 16,951 TCR beta sequences to specific HLA alleles. It was suggested by the authors that the approach could potentially be generalized to other disease states and immunological phenotypes. The sequencing pipeline was judged likely to have produced a cluster of highly shared sequence variants as a technical artifact.

The protocol used for the library was the immunoSEQ multiplex PCR assay. For the multiplex PCR, a mixture combining 60 forward primers for TCR Vbeta segments and 13 reverse primers for TCR Jbeta segments was used. Amplification of the CDR3 region of rearranged TCR beta genes was performed with a multiplex PCR assay on genomic DNA. The Illumina HiSeq System was used to sequence the amplified TCR beta libraries as 87-base-pair reads. Under the source paper's analysis protocol: Across the roughly 640 repertoires, a later analysis counted some 81 million unique TCR beta chains, roughly 11 million of which were shared by at least two donors. A nearest-neighbor algorithm error-corrected the raw reads and collapsed the reads into unique sequences, merging closely related sequences to remove PCR and sequencing errors. CDR3 sequences were aligned to IMGT reference sequences to assign V, D and J gene segments. Each retained sequence needed at least a six-nucleotide match to both a V gene segment and a J gene segment. Rearrangements were classified as productive when the CDR3 lacked stop codons and remained in frame with V and J, and all other rearrangements were classified as non-productive. Following IMGT convention, CDR3 was defined as the stretch from the second conserved V-encoded cysteine to the conserved J-encoded phenylalanine. Sequences without an unambiguous match to a single V gene segment were excluded from the earlier analysis of a few hundred of the donors. In an earlier analysis of a few hundred of the donors, V segments were called functional above 56.7% productive rearrangements and were called segregating when the between-donor standard deviation exceeded 5%. A statistical classification framework was built for diagnosing cytomegalovirus status from the catalog of TCR beta chain sequences. In a later analysis, TCR nucleotide sequences were compared against IMGT/GENE-DB human TR gene sequences so that V and J genes could be assigned. The TCRdist pipeline was used in a later analysis to assign CDR3 sequences and most-parsimonious VDJ recombination scenarios. In a later analysis, each TCR beta chain was defined by its CDR3 amino acid sequence together with its V-gene family, and reads lacking a unique V-gene family were excluded. In a later analysis, 450 to 600 highly shared, low-generation-probability nucleotide sequences were removed to address suspected cross-contamination and a sequencing artifact. In a later analysis, a clonal expansion index was calculated for each public chain from normalized within-repertoire ranks of inferred template counts. A later analysis computed generation probabilities with a VDJ recombination model fitted to out-of-frame rearrangements, and checked the results against IGoR. In a later analysis, TCR-TCR, TCR-HLA and TCR-CMV co-occurrence was scored with hypergeometric tests, and a repertoire-size bias correction was applied to TCR pairs. To estimate false discovery rates, a later analysis permuted the HLA or CMV assignments 20 times. A later analysis grouped co-occurring TCRs with DBSCAN, adding TCRdist sequence similarity when clustering within HLA-allele-positive subsets. For co-occurrence clustering, repertoires with fewer than 30,000 or more than 120,000 public chains were excluded, along with about five repertoires with anomalous nucleotide sharing. TCRdb mirrors the immuneACCESS table, restricted to in-frame sequences. Some clones are absent from its copies; in checked studies, under half trace to an unresolved V gene, and the reason for the others is unknown. V, J and clone size reflect that table, while D and trimming were determined from the DNA. For this sample there are 170,000 or so clones; about 88% appear just once. The leading ten clones occupy around 1.8% of the sample.

As to this clone: Its binding antigen is unknown. Per-nucleotide qualities are absent, and no much larger clonotype sits a single base away.

In total, approximately 610 healthy bone marrow donors made up the cohort. At the time of sampling, every cohort member was nominally healthy, though immune exposures that went unrecorded were likely present. The donor was CMV seronegative and was included in the group of around 320 seronegative cohort members. Each donor provided a peripheral blood sample, and peripheral blood mononuclear cells were used for TCR beta sequencing. The Qiagen DNeasy Blood Extraction Kit was used to extract genomic DNA from the blood cell samples. The source material was PBMCs. The receptor's source is a woman aged 18-35 years in good health and CMV-seronegative.

DNA sequence: TGTGCCTGGAGTGAACAGGGCAATCAGCCCCAGCATTTT. Its protein product is CAWSEQGNQPQHF. Recombination connected TRBV30 to TRBJ1-5; a weak D assignment points to TRBD1 (5 bases agree). V lost 1 base and J lost 2 bases; the stretch between them is 6 bases long. Including cysteine and phenylalanine, the CDR3 has 13 amino acids. The kept DNA is CDR3 alone, 39 bases in frame from the first base. The germline V gene (reference sequence) sets CDR1 to GTSNPN and CDR2 to SVGIG.